These 30 T cell receptor beta chains share one sample of origin, sequenced in a study of early T cells in non-severe SARS-CoV-2 infection. From the 5' RACE reads, TCRdb called clonotypes with MiXCR, one entry per CDR3 protein. This sample has roughly 80,000 distinct CDR3 sequences, with roughly 12% found just once. Sequencing was performed on whole blood, taken at baseline. The receptors derive from an adult who was a healthcare worker with PCR-confirmed SARS-CoV-2 infection or an uninfected control (not recorded which).

Ten or more counts support this clonotype. V gene TRBV12-3 or TRBV12-4 combines with J gene TRBJ2-1; TRBD2 matches 10 bases. CDR3 length: 16 amino acids. Trimming took 5 bases from V and 2 from J; bases not matched to a gene: 6. The CDR3 loop is CASSQQTSGPYNEQFF. CDR3 bases: TGTGCCAGCAGTCAGCAGACTAGCGGGCCCTACAATGAGCAGTTCTTC.

V usage is TRBV11-1 and J usage is TRBJ2-2, with 7 nucleotides matching TRBD1. V was pared by 1 base and J by 3 bases, with 14 bases of the junction left unmatched. CDR1 SGHAT and CDR2 FQDESV come from the germline V gene (reference sequence). CDR3 length equals 19 residues. CDR3 residues: CASSLESQGPMGHTGELFF. CDR3 DNA: TGTGCCAGCAGCTTAGAATCACAGGGGCCCATGGGCCACACCGGGGAGCTGTTTTTT.

This clonotype was counted between two and nine times. The V gene is TRBV4-1, the J gene TRBJ2-5; TRBD2 matches at 14 bases. Germline CDR1 reads MGHRA; CDR2 reads YSYEKL. This CDR3 has 19 residues. J lost 2 bases, V lost 4 bases, and 12 bases had no gene match. The DNA of the CDR3 is TGCGCCAGCAGCCCTTCACTTCCGGGACTAGCGGGGGTTCAAGAGACCCAGTACTTC. Protein sequence: CASSPSLPGLAGVQETQYF.

This rearrangement joins TRBV7-6 to TRBJ2-5; D remains ambiguous. Per the germline V gene, CDR1 is SGHVS and CDR2 is FNYEAQ. This CDR3 comprises 13 residues. The ends were cut back, 2 bases at V and 5 bases at J, with 9 bases in the middle. The DNA for the CDR3 is TGTGCCAGCAGCTTAAGGGCCCGGGAGACCCAGTACTTC. Amino acid sequence: CASSLRARETQYF. Together with reference TRBV7-6 and TRBJ2-5, the CDR3 gives the full variable domain: GAGVSQSPRYKVTKRGQDVALRCDPISGHVSLYWYRQALGQGPEFLTYFNYEAQQDKSGLPNDRFSAERPEGSISTLTIQRTEQRDSAMYRCASSLRARETQYFGPGTRLLVL.

The J gene is TRBJ2-7, the V gene TRBV6-6; D may be TRBD1 (6 bases). V lost 7 bases to trimming and J lost 3 bases, with 25 bases between them. CDR3 length: 17 residues. Germline CDR1 reads MNHNY; CDR2 reads SVGAGI (reference sequence). Written as DNA, the CDR3 is TGTGCCAGCACCTATCGGGCAGGGGCCTTCAAAAACTACGAGCAGTACTTC. Translating gives CASTYRAGAFKNYEQYF.

The chain joins TRBV11-2 to TRBJ1-2; D possibly corresponds to TRBD1 (5 bases). The germline V and J ends were trimmed by 8 bases and 2 bases, with 6 bases remaining between them. The CDR3 loop spans 11 amino acids. Germline CDR1 reads SGHAT; CDR2 reads FQNNGV. The CDR3 here is CASEGNYGYTF. The CDR3 DNA is TGTGCCAGCGAGGGGAACTATGGCTACACCTTC.

The gene calls are TRBV20-1 and TRBJ1-2, with 7 bases that match TRBD1. CDR1 is DFQATT, CDR2 SNEGSKA, per germline (reference sequence). The CDR3 length is 13 residues. Trimming at V came to 4 bases and at J to 4 bases, leaving 6 bases not matched to a gene. CDR3 loop: CSATPQGGYGYTF. The CDR3 region has the DNA TGCAGTGCTACCCCGCAGGGGGGCTATGGCTACACCTTC.

This clonotype has just a few counts. The chain uses TRBV2 and TRBJ2-3, with 11 bases matching TRBD2. Germline V gene lookup returns CDR1 SNHLY and CDR2 FYNNEI. V shed 7 bases, J shed 2 bases, and the junction held 5 bases outside the gene matches. The CDR3 spans 15 residues. The CDR3, as DNA: TGTGCCAGCACTAAGACTAGCGGGAACACAGATACGCAGTATTTT. This codes for CASTKTSGNTDTQYF. Full variable domain (remainder filled in from reference TRBV2 and TRBJ2-3): EPEVTQTPSHQVTQMGQEVILRCVPISNHLYFYWYRQILGQKVEFLVSFYNNEISEKSEIFDDQFSVERPDGSNFTLKIRSTKLEDSAMYFCASTKTSGNTDTQYFGPGTRLTVL.

The rearrangement links TRBV6-4 to TRBJ2-3; 13 nucleotides match TRBD2. V lost 6 bases, J lost 3 bases, and 3 bases stayed unmatched. CDR1 is MRHNA, CDR2 SNTAGT, per germline. The CDR3 has 15 residues. CDR3 protein: CASSTSGGATDTQYF. The CDR3 DNA is TGTGCCAGCAGCACTAGCGGGGGGGCGACAGATACGCAGTATTTT.

Ten or more counts support this clonotype. The J gene is TRBJ1-4, the V gene TRBV27; no firm D call. CDR1 is MNHEY, CDR2 SMNVEV, per germline (reference sequence). The ends were cut back, 6 bases at V and 10 bases at J, with 15 bases in the middle. CDR3 length: 13 amino acids. The DNA for the CDR3 is TGTGCCAGCAGCCCGGTCGTATTCGCAAAACTGTTTTTT. This gives the protein CASSPVVFAKLFF.

At least ten counts were recorded for this clonotype. The gene calls are TRBV5-4 and TRBJ2-3; TRBD2 aligns across 13 bases. Trimming took 4 bases from V and 5 from J; bases not matched to a gene: 4. Germline CDR1 and CDR2: SGHNT and YYREEE (reference sequence). This CDR3 spans 15 amino acids. The CDR3 nucleotides are TGTGCCAGCAGCCCACTAGCGGGGGGGCAAGATACGCAGTATTTT. This translates into CASSPLAGGQDTQYF.

This clonotype was recorded a few times. The DNA of the CDR3 is TGTGCCAGCAGTTACGACCCTGCCGCCAACTATGGCTACACCTTC. This codes for CASSYDPAANYGYTF. The rearrangement uses TRBV6-6 and TRBJ1-2; D call uncertain. The germline CDR1 and CDR2 sequences are MNHNY and SVGAGI (reference sequence). V shed 2 bases and J shed 2 bases, with 12 bases lying between them. The CDR3 is made up of 15 amino acids.

This clonotype was observed a handful of times. CDR3 DNA sequence: TGTGCCATCACCCCCCTCGGAGGGGCCAGCACAGATACGCAGTATTTT. Residues: CAITPLGGASTDTQYF. V gene TRBV10-3 combines with J gene TRBJ2-3, with D tentatively TRBD2 (6 bases). Trimming stripped 7 bases from V and 0 bases from J, with 17 bases between. Germline lookup yields CDR1 ENHRY and CDR2 SYGVKD. This CDR3 has 16 residues.

The chain couples TRBV6-2 or TRBV6-3 to TRBJ1-2; no clear D gene. V shed 0 bases and J shed 8 bases, with 13 bases lying between them. Germline CDR1 is MNHEY and CDR2 is SVGEGT. The CDR3 contains 14 residues. The CDR3 region has the DNA TGTGCCAGCAGTTACTCACGGACGGGATACGGCTACACCTTC. Translated, it gives CASSYSRTGYGYTF.

This clonotype appeared many times. V gene TRBV7-2 combines with J gene TRBJ1-2; TRBD1 matches at 7 bases. Trimming took 6 bases from V and 2 from J; bases not matched to a gene: 6. The CDR3 has 14 amino acids. Germline V gene sequence: CDR1 SGHTA, CDR2 FQGNSA. The CDR3 loop reads CASSRQGPNYGYTF. CDR3 DNA: TGTGCCAGCAGTAGACAGGGCCCAAACTATGGCTACACCTTC.

This chain uses TRBV4-1 with TRBJ2-2; TRBD1 aligns across 9 bases. The V gene end was trimmed by 6 bases and the J gene end by 1 base; junction bases not matched to a gene: 6. The CDR3 sequence is 16 residues long. CDR1 is MGHRA and CDR2 is YSYEKL in the germline V gene. CDR3 region: CASRTPGQGNTGELFF. CDR3 nucleotide sequence: TGCGCCAGCAGAACTCCGGGACAGGGGAACACCGGGGAGCTGTTTTTT.

The chain employs TRBV7-3 and TRBJ1-6; 7 bases map to TRBD1. CDR1 SGHTA and CDR2 FQGTGA come from the germline V gene. The CDR3 covers 14 residues. V lost 4 bases, J lost 9 bases, and 6 bases stayed unmatched. The chain's CDR3 is CASSSDRDRSPLHF. In DNA form, the CDR3 reads TGTGCCAGCAGCTCTGACAGGGACCGTTCACCCCTCCACTTT.

The genes are TRBV6-6 and TRBJ2-7; the D gene is possibly TRBD2 (5 bases). Per the germline V gene, CDR1 is MNHNY and CDR2 is SVGAGI (reference sequence). There are 12 residues in the CDR3. The germline V and J ends were trimmed by 3 bases and 5 bases, with 8 bases remaining between them. As DNA, the CDR3 is TGTGCCAGCAGTTATCGAGGGCACGAGCAGTACTTC. Amino acid sequence: CASSYRGHEQYF.

This clonotype was seen a few times. The J gene is TRBJ2-5, the V gene TRBV2; 9 nucleotides align to TRBD2. The CDR3 has 14 amino acids. The ends lost 3 bases at V and 4 bases at J; junction bases unmatched: 3. Germline loops: CDR1 SNHLY, CDR2 FYNNEI. The CDR3 region has the DNA TGTGCCAGCAGTGATTTTAGCGGGGGAGAGACCCAGTACTTC. Translated: CASSDFSGGETQYF.

Many counts were recorded for this clonotype. This chain uses TRBV6-5 with TRBJ1-6; D is unclear. The ends were cut back, 3 bases at V and 0 bases at J, with 6 bases in the middle. Looked up from germline, CDR1 is MNHEY and CDR2 is SVGAGI. This CDR3 spans 15 amino acids. The CDR3 reads CASSYRISYNSPLHF. Here the CDR3 DNA reads TGTGCCAGCAGTTATCGGATCTCCTATAATTCACCCCTCCACTTT.

This clonotype was observed many times. CDR3 in DNA: TGTGCCACCAGCAGAGACAGGGGAAATCAGCCCCAGCATTTT. It translates to CATSRDRGNQPQHF. This chain connects TRBV15 to TRBJ1-5; D may be TRBD1 (6 bases). This CDR3 is built from 14 residues. Germline CDR1 is LNHNV and CDR2 is YYDKDF (reference sequence). The V and J ends lost 0 bases and 4 bases respectively, with 7 bases between them.

This clonotype was seen a handful of times. The chain links TRBV28 to TRBJ2-6; no clear D. Germline V lookup: CDR1 MDHEN, CDR2 SYDVKM. The CDR3 contains 18 residues. Deletions cut 2 bases from V and 0 bases from J, with 14 bases between. The CDR3 sequence is CASSLRGWTSSGANVLTF. The CDR3, as DNA: TGTGCCAGCAGTTTAAGAGGTTGGACGTCCTCTGGGGCCAACGTCCTGACTTTC.

Many counts were recorded for this clonotype. This rearrangement joins TRBV20-1 to TRBJ2-7, with 7 bases fitting TRBD1. The V gene end was trimmed by 3 bases and the J gene end by 2 bases; junction bases not matched to a gene: 7. This CDR3 has 14 residues. Per germline, CDR1 DFQATT and CDR2 SNEGSKA (reference sequence). In DNA, the CDR3 is TGCAGTGCTAGTGGACAGGAGTTTACCTACGAGCAGTACTTC. Translating it yields CSASGQEFTYEQYF.

This rearrangement joins TRBV11-2 to TRBJ1-2; D unresolved. CDR1 and CDR2 (germline): SGHAT, FQNNGV. The CDR3 sequence is 14 residues long. V shed 4 bases and J shed 7 bases, with 16 bases lying between them. The CDR3 DNA reads as TGTGCCAGCAGCTCCGAGGCGGGCTTTGGTGGCTACACCTTC. Protein sequence: CASSSEAGFGGYTF. Together with reference TRBV11-2 and TRBJ1-2, the CDR3 gives the full variable domain: EAGVAQSPRYKIIEKRQSVAFWCNPISGHATLYWYQQILGQGPKLLIQFQNNGVVDDSQLPKDRFSAERLKGVDSTLKIQPAKLEDSAVYLCASSSEAGFGGYTFGSGTRLTVV.

The table lists this clonotype with a few counts. The chain joins TRBV7-9 to TRBJ1-2; TRBD1 matches 9 bases. V dropped 5 bases and J dropped 0; count of bases not matched to a gene: 10. This CDR3 contains 17 residues. CDR1 is SEHNR and CDR2 is FQNEAQ in the germline V gene (reference sequence). The CDR3 loop is CASSPRTGVTANYGYTF. The DNA of the CDR3 is TGTGCCAGCAGCCCTAGGACAGGGGTCACAGCTAACTATGGCTACACCTTC. The entire variable domain, with the rest obtained from reference TRBV7-9 and TRBJ1-2, is as follows: DTGVSQNPRHKITKRGQNVTFRCDPISEHNRLYWYRQTLGQGPEFLTYFQNEAQLEKSRLLSDRFSAERPKGSFSTLEIQRTEQGDSAMYLCASSPRTGVTANYGYTFGSGTRLTVV.

The CDR3 sequence: CSVASRGSTEQFF. CDR3 nucleotide sequence: TGCAGCGTCGCCTCCCGGGGATCGACTGAGCAGTTCTTC. The V call is TRBV29-1, the J call TRBJ2-1; TRBD2 is a possible D gene (5 bases). CDR1 and CDR2 from the germline V gene are SQVTM and ANQGSEA. This CDR3 is 13 amino acids long. The V end was cut by 6 bases, the J end by 9 bases, with 18 bases between.

The sample holds many counts of this clonotype. V is TRBV19 and J is TRBJ1-4; D unresolved. The V gene lost 4 bases and the J gene lost 3 bases, with 12 bases spanning the gap. CDR1 is LNHDA and CDR2 is SQIVND in the germline V gene (reference sequence). This CDR3 contains 15 residues. The CDR3 DNA follows: TGTGCCAGTAGTAACCGCCTTCGGGCTAATGAAAAACTGTTTTTT. Its protein is CASSNRLRANEKLFF.

The J gene is TRBJ2-4, the V gene TRBV9, with 10 bases aligning to TRBD1. This CDR3 region has 14 residues. With V trimmed by 3 bases and J by 8 bases, 5 bases remained unmatched. Germline V CDR1 and CDR2: SGDLS, YYNGEE. The chain's CDR3 is CASSGGQGKDIQYF. The CDR3 DNA reads as TGTGCCAGCAGCGGGGGACAGGGGAAGGACATTCAGTACTTC. The variable domain in full, completed from reference TRBV9 and TRBJ2-4, reads DSGVTQTPKHLITATGQRVTLRCSPRSGDLSVYWYQQSLDQGLQFLIQYYNGEERAKGNILERFSAQQFPDLHSELNLSSLELGDSALYFCASSGGQGKDIQYFGAGTRLSVL.

This clonotype was found many times. The genes are TRBV9 and TRBJ2-5, with no clear D. This CDR3 region has 14 residues. V was clipped by 6 bases and J by 1 base, with 13 bases between them. Per the germline V gene, CDR1 is SGDLS and CDR2 is YYNGEE. CDR3 DNA: TGTGCCAGCACCCCCAGCGTCTTCCAAGAGACCCAGTACTTC. This encodes CASTPSVFQETQYF.

This clonotype was observed at least ten times. The genes are TRBV30 and TRBJ1-4, with D hard to call. The CDR3 has 14 amino acids. CDR1 and CDR2 from the germline V gene are GTSNPN and SVGIG (reference sequence). The V gene lost 4 bases and the J gene lost 5 bases, with 14 bases spanning the gap. DNA of the CDR3: TGTGCCTGGAATCTTGGTCAGAAGAATGAAAAACTGTTTTTT. It translates to CAWNLGQKNEKLFF.